Here is one T cell receptor (beta chain) with its context. The data were obtained in a study of PD-L1 blockade in urothelial cancer. Study-wide background: When patients started atezolizumab around 2014, it was given at 1,200 mg intravenously every 3 weeks. Each participant's history included 0 to 3 prior chemotherapy regimens. Each blood sample yielded a median of around 130,000 T cells. Blood drawn 3 weeks (second dose) and 6 weeks after treatment start was analyzed.

Using immunoSEQ multiplex PCR, the repertoire was profiled, and TCRdb retains in-frame clones only, with some absent. The sample contains about 36,000 clones, approximately 88% of which appear only once. The V gene end was trimmed by 6 bases and the J gene end by 0 bases; junction bases not matched to a gene: 10. CDR3 length equals 16 residues. The germline CDR1 and CDR2 sequences are MDHEN and SYDVKM. Time point indicated: peripheral blood 6 weeks after treatment start. This receptor was taken from a man aged 35 to 55 with urothelial cancer. Sequencing was performed on PBMCs, taken around atezolizumab (anti-PD-L1) treatment. The rearrangement links TRBV28 to TRBJ2-7; 8 nucleotides match TRBD1. The CDR3 loop is CASRHTGTGSSYEQYF. In DNA, the CDR3 is TGTGCCAGCAGACACACCGGGACAGGCTCCTCCTACGAGCAGTACTTC.